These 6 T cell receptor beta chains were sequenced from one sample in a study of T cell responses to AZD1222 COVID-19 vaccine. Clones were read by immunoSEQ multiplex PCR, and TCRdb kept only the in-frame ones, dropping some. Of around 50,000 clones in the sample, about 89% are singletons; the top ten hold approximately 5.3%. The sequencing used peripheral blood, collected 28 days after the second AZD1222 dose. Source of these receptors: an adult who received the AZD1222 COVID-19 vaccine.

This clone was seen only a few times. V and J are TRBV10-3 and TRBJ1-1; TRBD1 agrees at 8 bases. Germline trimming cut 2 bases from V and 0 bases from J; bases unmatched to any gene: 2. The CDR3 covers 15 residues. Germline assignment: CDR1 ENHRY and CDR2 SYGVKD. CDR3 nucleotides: TGTGCCATCAGTGAGAGGACAGGGTTGAACACTGAAGCTTTCTTT. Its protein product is CAISERTGLNTEAFF.

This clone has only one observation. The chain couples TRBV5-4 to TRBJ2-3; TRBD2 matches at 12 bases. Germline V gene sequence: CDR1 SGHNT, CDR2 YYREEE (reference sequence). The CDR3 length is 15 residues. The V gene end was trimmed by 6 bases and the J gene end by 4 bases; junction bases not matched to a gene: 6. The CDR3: CASTHLAGGSDTQYF. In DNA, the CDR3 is TGTGCCAGCACCCACCTAGCGGGAGGGTCAGATACGCAGTATTTT.

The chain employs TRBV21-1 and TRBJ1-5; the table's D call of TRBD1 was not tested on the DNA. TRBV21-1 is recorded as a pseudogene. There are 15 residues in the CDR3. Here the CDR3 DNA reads TGTGCCAGCAGCAACGAGGACAGGGGGAATCAGCCCCAGCATTTT. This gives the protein CASSNEDRGNQPQHF.

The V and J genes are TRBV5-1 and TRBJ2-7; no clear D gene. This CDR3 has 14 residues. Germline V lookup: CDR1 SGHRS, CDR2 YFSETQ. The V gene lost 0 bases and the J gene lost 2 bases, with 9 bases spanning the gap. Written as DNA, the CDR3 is TGCGCCAGCAGCTTGGACGGAGATACCTACGAGCAGTACTTC. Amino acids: CASSLDGDTYEQYF.

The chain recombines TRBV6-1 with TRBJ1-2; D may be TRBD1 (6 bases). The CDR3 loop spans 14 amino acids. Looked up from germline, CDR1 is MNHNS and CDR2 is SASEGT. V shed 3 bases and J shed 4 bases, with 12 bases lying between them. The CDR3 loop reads CASSDRGRSYGYTF. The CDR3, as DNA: TGTGCCAGCAGTGACAGGGGACGGTCCTATGGCTACACCTTC.

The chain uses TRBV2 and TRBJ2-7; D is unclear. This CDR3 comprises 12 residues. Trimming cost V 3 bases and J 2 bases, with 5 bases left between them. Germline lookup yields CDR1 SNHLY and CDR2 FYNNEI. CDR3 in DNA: TGTGCCAGCAGTGACAGCGCCTACGAGCAGTACTTC. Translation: CASSDSAYEQYF.